This TCR beta chain originates from a study of blood T cell repertoires in COVID-19. Study-level information: Samples of COVID-19 (acute and convalescent) were obtained from the United States, Italy and Spain. T cells, B-cell-depleted T cells, or PBMCs provided the cDNA or gDNA that served as material.

With 5 bases clipped from V and 2 bases from J, the junction kept 11 bases outside the gene matches. The CDR3 loop spans 16 amino acids. Germline V CDR1 and CDR2: SGHVS, FQNEAQ. Only in-frame clones appear in the TCRdb table, and some are missing; sequencing was by immunoSEQ multiplex PCR. The profile shows around 200,000 clones, less than 85% of them singletons. This rearrangement joins TRBV7-8 to TRBJ2-5; 7 nucleotides agree with TRBD1. The clonotype was recovered from a woman aged 50 to 60 with acute or convalescent COVID-19. Sample: peripheral blood. In DNA form, the CDR3 reads TGTGCCAGCAGCACAACGCAGGGGGTCCTTCAAGAGACCCAGTACTTC. It encodes CASSTTQGVLQETQYF.